These 6 T cell receptor beta chains were all obtained from the same sample, sequenced in a study of OX40 agonist ivuxolimab in advanced cancers. Method: immunoSEQ multiplex PCR; TCRdb's copy keeps in-frame clones and lacks some. This sample has 95,000 to 100,000 clones, with approximately 80% found just once. The source was CD4+ or CD8+ T cells sorted from blood, collected in a trial of the OX40 agonist ivuxolimab. These receptors all come from an adult with an advanced solid tumor such as melanoma, head and neck, liver or kidney cancer.

V is TRBV21-1 and J is TRBJ2-7; the tabulated D call, TRBD2, remains unverified against the DNA. TRBV21-1 is annotated as a pseudogene. CDR3 length equals 17 residues. As DNA, the CDR3 is TGTGCCAGCACCGCGACTAGCGGGAGGGCCAAGTCCTACGAGCAGTACTTC. This sequence encodes CASTATSGRAKSYEQYF.

This sequence joins TRBV10-2 and TRBJ2-7, with 10 bases lining up with TRBD2. This CDR3 has 15 amino acids. Germline CDR1 and CDR2: WSHSY and SAAADI. V shed 2 bases, J shed 2 bases, and the junction held 3 bases outside the gene matches. The CDR3 sequence: CASSEPLAGAYEQYF. In nucleotides, the CDR3 is TGCGCCAGCAGTGAGCCTCTAGCGGGGGCCTACGAGCAGTACTTC.

The rearrangement uses TRBV4-3 and TRBJ2-7; D unclear. Trimming removed 1 base from V and 2 bases from J, with 9 bases in between. This CDR3 contains 14 residues. CDR1 and CDR2 (germline): LGHNA, YSLEER. CDR3 in amino acids: CASSQGAATYEQYF. The DNA for the CDR3 is TGCGCCAGCAGCCAAGGGGCGGCTACCTACGAGCAGTACTTC.

The V and J genes are TRBV5-1 and TRBJ2-7, with a tentative D call TRBD1 (6 bases). The V end lost 6 bases, the J end lost 3 bases, and 16 bases lay between the germline ends. The CDR3 is 14 amino acids. From germline, CDR1 is SGHRS and CDR2 YFSETQ. The CDR3, as DNA: TGCGCCAGCAAGGCAGGGGTTATGAGCTACGAGCAGTACTTC. It specifies CASKAGVMSYEQYF.

The V gene is TRBV9, the J gene TRBJ1-1, with D uncertain. Deletions cut 0 bases from V and 1 base from J, with 10 bases between. Germline V gives CDR1 SGDLS, CDR2 YYNGEE. CDR3 size: 15 residues. The CDR3 DNA reads as TGTGCCAGCAGCGTAGCCCTCTCACCGAACACTGAAGCTTTCTTT. Translated, it gives CASSVALSPNTEAFF.

The V gene is TRBV7-9, the J gene TRBJ2-7, with TRBD2 identical over 11 bases. Germline V gives CDR1 SEHNR, CDR2 FQNEAQ (reference sequence). This CDR3 is built from 13 residues. V shed 6 bases and J 6 bases; nucleotides not matched to a gene: 4. CDR3 in DNA: TGTGCCAGCAGGCCCGGACTAGCGGGCGAGCAGTACTTC. Protein product: CASRPGLAGEQYF.